The 10 T cell receptor beta chains below come from one sample, sequenced in a study of Graves' ophthalmopathy and Graves' hyperthyroidism. Amplified TCR beta CDR3 regions were obtained using RNA transcripts as template. Amplification began with first-round RT-PCR using HTBI primers, then second-round multiplex PCR was performed. Using its own MiXCR run on the multiplex PCR reads, TCRdb lists one record per CDR3 protein. Among hundreds of thousands of distinct CDR3 sequences, about 44% were seen once, and the ten largest hold 44%. The sample was peripheral blood. All receptors come from an adult man with Graves' ophthalmopathy.

A single count supports this clonotype. The rearrangement links TRBV7-6 to TRBJ1-6, with D possibly being TRBD1 (6 bases). Germline assignment: CDR1 SGHVS and CDR2 FNYEAQ. CDR3 size: 14 residues. V gave up 5 bases and J gave up 7 bases, with 12 bases separating them. DNA of the CDR3: TGTGCCAGCAGCGGGGGGCCGACAAATTCACCCCTCCACTTT. This translates into CASSGGPTNSPLHF.

The rearrangement links TRBV7-9 to TRBJ2-7; 10 positions match TRBD1. This CDR3 comprises 15 residues. V lost 6 bases to trimming and J lost 6 bases; unmatched junction nucleotides: 11. Looked up from germline, CDR1 is SEHNR and CDR2 is FQNEAQ (reference sequence). CDR3 DNA: TGTGCCAGCAGAGGGAACCGGGGACAGGGGCGCGAGCAGTACTTC. This codes for CASRGNRGQGREQYF.

DNA of the CDR3: TGTGCCAGCAGTGAAAGGATGGTAGCGACTAACAATGAGCAGTTCTTC. This codes for CASSERMVATNNEQFF. V usage is TRBV25-1 and J usage is TRBJ2-1, with TRBD2 as a possible D gene (5 bases). The CDR3 consists of 16 residues. Germline V gives CDR1 MGHDK, CDR2 SYGVNS. Trimming shortened V by 2 bases and J by 5 bases, and 16 bases separated the two germline ends.

This clonotype was recorded many times. The CDR3 nucleotides read TGTGCCAGCAGTGCCTCTGAGACCCAGTACTTC. Amino acids: CASSASETQYF. The chain joins TRBV2 to TRBJ2-5; D unclear. The V and J ends lost 4 bases and 5 bases respectively, with 5 bases between them. Germline V gene sequence: CDR1 SNHLY, CDR2 FYNNEI. The CDR3 length is 11 residues.

The V and J genes are TRBV25-1 and TRBJ1-1; tentatively, D is TRBD1 (5 bases). The CDR3 sequence is 14 residues long. CDR1 is MGHDK and CDR2 is SYGVNS in the germline V gene. V lost 5 bases to trimming and J lost 8 bases, with 18 bases between them. The CDR3 sequence is CASSLFPVGEEAFF. CDR3 DNA: TGTGCCAGCAGTTTATTTCCGGTGGGGGAAGAAGCTTTCTTT.

With regard to this clonotype: One end of the junction fails to match germline, which may point to a read error. The chain is built from TRBV19 and TRBJ1-4; D is unresolved. From germline, CDR1 is LNHDA and CDR2 SQIVND (reference sequence). The CDR3 extends over 14 amino acids. Written as DNA, the CDR3 is TGTGCCAATAGTATAGAGGGATTTGGTGAAAAACTGTTTTTT. Protein sequence: CANSIEGFGEKLFF.

This clonotype was observed a handful of times. The CDR3 here is CASSVGTWDEQYF. The CDR3 coding sequence is TGTGCCAGCAGCGTCGGTACCTGGGACGAGCAGTACTTC. V gene TRBV5-6 combines with J gene TRBJ2-7; D is undetermined. In germline, CDR1 is SGHDT, CDR2 YYEEEE. The CDR3 has 13 amino acids. Trimming removed 4 bases at V and 5 bases at J, with 13 bases between.

The sample holds many counts of this clonotype. The chain links TRBV25-1 to TRBJ1-2, with TRBD1 matching over 8 bases. The germline V gene encodes CDR1 MGHDK and CDR2 SYGVNS. The length of the CDR3 is 15 residues. V trimming: 6 bases; J trimming: 0 bases; junction bases outside the gene matches: 6. CDR3 coding DNA: TGTGCCAGCAGCCGGACAGGGACCACTAACTATGGCTACACCTTC. It translates to CASSRTGTTNYGYTF.

This clonotype was observed a few times. DNA for the CDR3: TGTGCCAGCACGAATCTAGCGGGAGTCTGGAACGAGCAGTACTTC. Its translation is CASTNLAGVWNEQYF. This rearrangement joins TRBV9 to TRBJ2-7; the match to TRBD2 covers 10 bases. The CDR3 is 15 residues long. The germline CDR1 and CDR2 sequences are SGDLS and YYNGEE. Germline trimming cut 6 bases from V and 5 bases from J; bases unmatched to any gene: 11.

The chain links TRBV19 to TRBJ1-5; 7 positions match TRBD1. The junction had 11 bases not matched to a gene; V was cut back by 6 bases and J by 3 bases. The CDR3 totals 16 residues. The germline V gene encodes CDR1 LNHDA and CDR2 SQIVND (reference sequence). CDR3 in DNA: TGTGCCAGTAGCCGGGAGGGGCAGGGGGTCAATCAGCCCCAGCATTTT. It specifies CASSREGQGVNQPQHF.